Listed here are 5 T cell receptor beta chains from one sample, sequenced in a study of T-cell memory formation after mild COVID-19. TCRdb reanalysed the 5' RACE reads using MiXCR and keeps one entry per CDR3 protein. The data show 200,000 to 300,000 distinct CDR3 sequences, 9.4% seen once. The specimen sequenced was PBMCs or a T cell subset sorted from them (not recorded which). All receptors derive from a man between 18 and 29 years old who had mild COVID-19 (a few samples of this study predate the infection). Cell type and time point are not known.

This clonotype was seen more than once but under ten times. The J gene is TRBJ1-1, the V gene TRBV28, with TRBD1 as a possible D gene (5 bases). V was trimmed by 8 bases and J by 5 bases, leaving 21 bases between them. The germline V gene has CDR1 MDHEN and CDR2 SYDVKM. The CDR3 loop spans 15 amino acids. The CDR3 DNA is TGTGCCAGCGGCTCAAGAGGGCAGGGCGTAACTGAAGCTTTCTTT. Residues: CASGSRGQGVTEAFF. The full variable domain, in which reference TRBV28 and TRBJ1-1 provide the parts outside the CDR3, is DVKVTQSSRYLVKRTGEKVFLECVQDMDHENMFWYRQDPGLGLRLIYFSYDVKMKEKGDIPEGYSVSREKKERFSLILESASTNQTSMYLCASGSRGQGVTEAFFGQGTRLTVV.

This clonotype has just a few counts. V gene TRBV6-6 combines with J gene TRBJ1-1, with D unclear. CDR1 and CDR2 (germline): MNHNY, SVGAGI (reference sequence). Trimming took off 6 bases at V and 4 bases at J, with 12 bases between the two ends. The CDR3 has 13 amino acids. CDR3 coding DNA: TGTGCCAGCAGACCGGGTTTAGGCACTGAAGCTTTCTTT. Translation gives CASRPGLGTEAFF.

This clonotype came up a few times. The chain joins TRBV10-2 to TRBJ2-3, with D uncertain. The germline V and J ends were trimmed by 3 bases and 6 bases, with 7 bases remaining between them. Per germline, CDR1 WSHSY and CDR2 SAAADI. There are 12 residues in the CDR3. The CDR3 loop reads CASSEIWDTQYF. The CDR3 bases are TGCGCCAGCAGTGAAATCTGGGATACGCAGTATTTT.

Details on this clonotype: Its ends do not fully match the called genes, so a read error is possible. J is TRBJ2-1 and V is TRBV5-1; TRBD2 might be the D (5 bases). Germline CDR1 SGHRS, CDR2 YFSETQ. This CDR3 contains 17 residues. CDR3 region: CASSPPGLGRGGNEKFF. In DNA form, the CDR3 reads TGCGCCAGCAGCCCGCCGGGCCTGGGCCGGGGTGGAAATGAGAAGTTCTTC.

The V call is TRBV18, the J call TRBJ2-1, with TRBD2 matching 11 bases. CDR3 size: 16 residues. Trimming cost V 3 bases and J 4 bases; bases outside gene matches: 5. Germline CDR1 reads KGHSH; CDR2 reads LQKENI. The CDR3 coding sequence is TGTGCCAGCTCACCCCCCGGGACTAGCGGTTACAATGAGCAGTTCTTC. It yields the protein CASSPPGTSGYNEQFF.